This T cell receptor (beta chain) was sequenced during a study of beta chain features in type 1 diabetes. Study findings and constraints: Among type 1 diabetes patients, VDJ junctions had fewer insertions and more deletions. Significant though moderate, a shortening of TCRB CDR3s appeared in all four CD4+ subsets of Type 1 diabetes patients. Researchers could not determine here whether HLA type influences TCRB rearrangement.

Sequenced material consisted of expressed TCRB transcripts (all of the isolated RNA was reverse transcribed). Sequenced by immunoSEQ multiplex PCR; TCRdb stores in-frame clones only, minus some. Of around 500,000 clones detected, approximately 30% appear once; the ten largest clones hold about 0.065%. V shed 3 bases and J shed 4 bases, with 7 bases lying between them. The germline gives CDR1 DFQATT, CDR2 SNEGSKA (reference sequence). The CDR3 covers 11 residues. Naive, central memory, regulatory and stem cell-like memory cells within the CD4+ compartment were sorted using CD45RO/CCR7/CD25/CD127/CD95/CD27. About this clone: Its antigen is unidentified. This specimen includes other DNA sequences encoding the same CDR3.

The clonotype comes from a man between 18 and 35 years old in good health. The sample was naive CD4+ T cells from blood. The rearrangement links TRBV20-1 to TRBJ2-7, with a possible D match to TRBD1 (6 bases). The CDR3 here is CSASRGYEQYF. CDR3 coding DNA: TGCAGTGCTAGTAGGGGGTACGAGCAGTACTTC.